These 10 T cell receptor beta chains came from one sample sequenced in a study of blood T cell repertoires in COVID-19. The repertoire was sequenced with immunoSEQ multiplex PCR; TCRdb's copy has only in-frame clones and lacks some. The top ten clones hold around 2.9% of a sample with about 210,000 clones, roughly 84% of them seen once. Sequenced material: PBMCs or T cells enriched from blood (not recorded which). The origin of the receptors is a woman in her twenties or thirties who had been exposed to COVID-19.

The CDR3 here is CASSLNGLAANTGELFF. DNA of the CDR3: TGTGCCAGCAGCCTCAATGGGCTAGCGGCGAACACCGGGGAGCTGTTTTTT. The chain recombines TRBV7-4 with TRBJ2-2; TRBD2 aligns across 7 bases. Germline V gene sequence: CDR1 SGHVT, CDR2 SQSDAQ. The V and J ends lost 5 bases and 0 bases, in that order; junction bases with no gene match: 9. The CDR3 is 17 residues long.

The rearrangement uses TRBV5-1 and TRBJ2-7; D possibly corresponds to TRBD1 (6 bases). V was trimmed by 4 bases and J by 11 bases, leaving 13 bases between them. This CDR3 spans 11 amino acids. Germline loops: CDR1 SGHRS, CDR2 YFSETQ. The CDR3 DNA reads TGCGCCAGCAGCCAAGGGACAAGGAAGTACTTC. Its protein product is CASSQGTRKYF.

The V gene is TRBV5-6, the J gene TRBJ1-4; TRBD1 is a possible D gene (5 bases). CDR3 size: 14 residues. The germline CDR1 and CDR2 sequences are SGHDT and YYEEEE. Trimming removed 4 bases at V and 7 bases at J, with 14 bases between. The CDR3 DNA is TGTGCCAGCAGCAAAGGGGTTCCGGGTGAAAAACTGTTTTTT. It encodes CASSKGVPGEKLFF.

V and J are TRBV7-9 and TRBJ1-2; no clear D gene. Germline CDR1 and CDR2: SEHNR and FQNEAQ (reference sequence). The CDR3 extends over 14 amino acids. Deletions cut 4 bases from V and 4 bases from J, with 13 bases between. CDR3 residues: CASSSGPGVYGYTF. The CDR3 region has the DNA TGTGCCAGCAGCTCCGGGCCCGGGGTCTATGGCTACACCTTC.

This chain joins TRBV10-3 and TRBJ2-7; 7 bases map to TRBD1. V trimming: 2 bases; J trimming: 1 base; junction bases outside the gene matches: 5. This CDR3 region has 15 residues. The germline V gene encodes CDR1 ENHRY and CDR2 SYGVKD. The CDR3 region is CAISEPSRGSYEQYF. The CDR3 bases are TGTGCCATCAGTGAGCCCTCCAGGGGGTCCTACGAGCAGTACTTC.

J is TRBJ1-1 and V is TRBV5-6, with D tentatively TRBD1 (6 bases). Deletions cut 0 bases from V and 3 bases from J, with 6 bases between. In germline, CDR1 is SGHDT, CDR2 YYEEEE. This CDR3 is 13 amino acids long. The DNA for the CDR3 is TGTGCCAGCAGCTTGGGGGGGCACACTGAAGCTTTCTTT. Encoded protein: CASSLGGHTEAFF.

The chain employs TRBV21-1 and TRBJ2-1; the table's TRBD2 call for D was not verified on the DNA. TRBV21-1 is a recognized pseudogene. CDR3 length equals 14 residues. CDR3 loop: CASIGGGGANEQFF. CDR3 nucleotide sequence: TGTGCCAGCATCGGCGGGGGGGGTGCCAATGAGCAGTTCTTC.

The chain links TRBV19 to TRBJ2-3, with 12 positions matching TRBD2. Germline V gives CDR1 LNHDA, CDR2 SQIVND (reference sequence). This CDR3 comprises 18 residues. The trim removed 7 bases at V and 5 bases at J, leaving 16 bases unmatched. The CDR3 region is CASKRAATSGGLRDTQYF. CDR3 nucleotide sequence: TGTGCCAGTAAAAGAGCCGCGACTAGCGGGGGACTACGAGATACGCAGTATTTT.

The chain recombines TRBV5-1 with TRBJ1-4; the match to TRBD1 covers 8 bases. J was trimmed by 7 bases and V by 5 bases; bases with no gene match: 10. This CDR3 has 15 amino acids. Germline CDR1 reads SGHRS; CDR2 reads YFSETQ. The CDR3 DNA follows: TGCGCCAGCAGTACTCAGGGGGCAGCAAGTGAAAAACTGTTTTTT. Its protein product is CASSTQGAASEKLFF.

The chain carries TRBV23-1 and TRBJ2-7, with 7 bases lining up with TRBD1. TRBV23-1 is labeled an ORF, and its function is uncertain. Trimming took 7 bases from V and 2 from J; bases not matched to a gene: 5. There are 13 residues in the CDR3. The CDR3 loop reads CASTPGQAYEQYF. CDR3 nucleotides: TGCGCCAGCACCCCCGGACAGGCCTACGAGCAGTACTTC.